This T cell receptor (beta chain) was identified in a study of blood T cell repertoires in COVID-19. V was clipped by 2 bases and J by 4 bases, with 8 bases between them. This CDR3 has 13 amino acids. Germline CDR1 is MNHNY and CDR2 is SVGAGI (reference sequence). Repertoires were generated with immunoSEQ multiplex PCR, while TCRdb's copy carries only in-frame clones and drops some. The sample consists of about 480,000 clones, roughly nine tenths of them appearing once. The sample was peripheral blood. The source of this sequence is a man younger than 35 with COVID-19, enrolled during active disease. The J gene is TRBJ2-5, the V gene TRBV6-6; unclear D gene. The CDR3 region has the DNA TGTGCCAGCAGTTACCTGGAGTTAGAGACCCAGTACTTC. Amino acid sequence: CASSYLELETQYF.